Listed here are 3 T cell receptor beta chains from one sample, sequenced in a study of blood T cell repertoires in COVID-19. Libraries were prepared by immunoSEQ multiplex PCR; TCRdb keeps only in-frame clonotypes and omits some of them. The sample lists 40,000 or so clones; more than 80% were seen once. Specimen: peripheral blood. These receptors all stem from a man between 60 and 75 years old with acute or convalescent COVID-19.

This chain links TRBV28 with TRBJ2-7; TRBD2 aligns across 10 bases. After removal of 6 bases from V and 2 bases from J, the junction contained 10 bases not matched to a gene. Germline CDR1 and CDR2: MDHEN and SYDVKM. CDR3 length: 16 amino acids. The CDR3 sequence: CASSPPSGSGPYEQYF. CDR3 nucleotide sequence: TGTGCCAGCAGCCCCCCTAGCGGGAGTGGTCCCTACGAGCAGTACTTC.

The chain recombines TRBV28 with TRBJ2-1, with a tentative D call TRBD1 (6 bases). The V end lost 6 bases, the J end lost 9 bases, and 9 bases lay between the germline ends. The CDR3 runs 11 residues. Germline values: CDR1 MDHEN, CDR2 SYDVKM. The CDR3 sequence: CASRGASEQFF. CDR3 DNA sequence: TGTGCCAGCAGGGGGGCGAGTGAGCAGTTCTTC.

V and J are TRBV5-1 and TRBJ2-3; 10 bases line up with TRBD2. This CDR3 spans 14 amino acids. The germline CDR1 and CDR2 sequences are SGHRS and YFSETQ. V shed 7 bases, J shed 3 bases, and the junction held 5 bases outside the gene matches. The CDR3 coding sequence is TGCGCCAGCTCGACTAGCGGGCAAACAGATACGCAGTATTTT. This sequence encodes CASSTSGQTDTQYF.